Shown below are 12 T cell receptor beta chains from a single sample sequenced in a study of blood T cell repertoires in COVID-19. Method: immunoSEQ multiplex PCR; TCRdb's copy keeps in-frame clones and lacks some. The sample lists roughly 200,000 clones; 70% to 90% were seen once. Material: PBMCs or T cells enriched from blood (not recorded which). These receptors all stem from a man aged 35 to 55 who had recovered from COVID-19.

This rearrangement joins TRBV19 to TRBJ2-7, with D maybe TRBD1 (5 bases). The ends were cut back, 5 bases at V and 1 base at J, with 6 bases in the middle. This CDR3 is 12 amino acids long. Germline V gives CDR1 LNHDA, CDR2 SQIVND (reference sequence). CDR3 in DNA: TGTGCCAGTAGTTCAGGGTCCTACGAGCAGTACTTC. It encodes CASSSGSYEQYF. Full variable domain (missing parts from reference TRBV19 and TRBJ2-7): DGGITQSPKYLFRKEGQNVTLSCEQNLNHDAMYWYRQDPGQGLRLIYYSQIVNDFQKGDIAEGYSVSREKKESFPLTVTSAQKNPTAFYLCASSSGSYEQYFGPGTRLTVT.

The chain joins TRBV3-1 (or the pseudogene TRBV3-2) to TRBJ2-7, with D uncertain. V was pared by 4 bases and J by 2 bases, with 12 bases between. CDR3 length: 14 residues. Germline V gene sequence: CDR1 LGHDT, CDR2 YNNKEL (reference sequence). CDR3 DNA: TGTGCCAGCAGCCCCTTCCAGGAAGCCTACGAGCAGTACTTC. This encodes CASSPFQEAYEQYF.

This chain's CDR3 is CASSRLGGGRTAWTGELFF. The DNA of the CDR3 is TGTGCCAGCAGCCGATTAGGGGGCGGGAGGACTGCATGGACCGGGGAGCTGTTTTTT. J is TRBJ2-2 and V is TRBV9; a weak D match, TRBD2 (8 bases). This CDR3 is built from 19 residues. Trimming left V 4 bases short and J 5 bases short, with 27 bases between. Germline assignment: CDR1 SGDLS and CDR2 YYNGEE.

The V call is TRBV15, the J call TRBJ2-5; 7 bases line up with TRBD2. V shed 0 bases, J shed 6 bases, and the junction held 10 bases outside the gene matches. CDR3 size: 16 residues. In germline, CDR1 is LNHNV, CDR2 YYDKDF (reference sequence). The CDR3 nucleotides are TGTGCCACCAGCAGAGATCTCGAAGGGAGGGGCAAGACCCAGTACTTC. Translation gives CATSRDLEGRGKTQYF.

The rearrangement joins TRBV30 to TRBJ2-2, with 7 bases aligning to TRBD2. Germline CDR1 and CDR2: GTSNPN and SVGIG (reference sequence). The CDR3 is made up of 14 amino acids. V lost 3 bases and J lost 7; bases outside the gene matches: 8. CDR3 bases: TGTGCCTGGAGAAGGGGAGGGAATAGCGGGGAGCTGTTTTTT. Encoded protein: CAWRRGGNSGELFF.

Remarks on this clone: An end of the junction does not agree with germline; a read error may underlie this. V and J are TRBV6-5 and TRBJ1-6; weak D call: TRBD1 (5 bases). This CDR3 has 15 amino acids. The germline CDR1 and CDR2 sequences are MNHEY and SVGAGI. The CDR3 region has the DNA TGTGCCAGCCGTTACGACGGCAGGGTGGGATCACCCCTCCACTTT. Its translation is CASRYDGRVGSPLHF.

The rearrangement links TRBV9 to TRBJ1-1; D is uncertain. Trimming stripped 7 bases from V and 4 bases from J, with 14 bases between. CDR1 and CDR2 (germline): SGDLS, YYNGEE. The CDR3 runs to 13 residues. CDR3 coding DNA: TGTGCCAGCTCCGGGGTACGTGGCACTGAAGCTTTCTTT. This codes for CASSGVRGTEAFF.

The rearrangement uses TRBV7-9 and TRBJ1-2; 9 positions agree with TRBD1. The germline gives CDR1 SEHNR, CDR2 FQNEAQ (reference sequence). V lost 4 bases to trimming and J lost 4 bases; unmatched junction nucleotides: 10. This CDR3 is built from 16 residues. The CDR3 nucleotides are TGTGCCAGCAGCTCCATAAAGGGGACAGGGATCTATGGCTACACCTTC. Translation gives CASSSIKGTGIYGYTF.

The chain has TRBV2 and TRBJ2-1, with 15 bases lining up with TRBD2. The CDR3 totals 16 residues. The J segment lost 8 bases and the V segment lost 5 bases, leaving 7 bases of the junction unmatched. Germline V gives CDR1 SNHLY, CDR2 FYNNEI. CDR3 coding DNA: TGTGCCAGCAGTACCTGGACTAGCGGGGGGGCCGATGAGCAGTTCTTC. Translating gives CASSTWTSGGADEQFF.

The chain recombines TRBV30 with TRBJ2-3, with D perhaps TRBD1 (6 bases). Germline assignment: CDR1 GTSNPN and CDR2 SVGIG (reference sequence). This CDR3 comprises 12 residues. The V and J ends lost 5 bases and 1 base respectively, with 7 bases between them. This chain's CDR3 is CAWGGGTDTQYF. The CDR3 nucleotides are TGTGCCTGGGGGGGCGGCACAGATACGCAGTATTTT.

This clone has a count of ten or more. The chain employs TRBV11-1 and TRBJ2-2; 8 bases agree with TRBD1. The CDR3 consists of 14 residues. The trim removed 2 bases at V and 8 bases at J, leaving 4 bases unmatched. Germline values: CDR1 SGHAT, CDR2 FQDESV (reference sequence). The CDR3 coding sequence is TGTGCCAGCAGCTTAATGCAGGGGGCTGGGGAGCTGTTTTTT. It is translated as CASSLMQGAGELFF.

The rearrangement links TRBV7-8 to TRBJ1-2; D may be TRBD1 (6 bases). The V end lost 5 bases, the J end lost 0 bases, and 19 bases lay between the germline ends. Germline-derived CDR1 and CDR2 are SGHVS and FQNEAQ. This CDR3 comprises 17 residues. The CDR3 region is CASSPRTALTPNYGYTF. CDR3 coding DNA: TGTGCCAGCAGCCCGAGGACAGCACTAACCCCTAACTATGGCTACACCTTC.